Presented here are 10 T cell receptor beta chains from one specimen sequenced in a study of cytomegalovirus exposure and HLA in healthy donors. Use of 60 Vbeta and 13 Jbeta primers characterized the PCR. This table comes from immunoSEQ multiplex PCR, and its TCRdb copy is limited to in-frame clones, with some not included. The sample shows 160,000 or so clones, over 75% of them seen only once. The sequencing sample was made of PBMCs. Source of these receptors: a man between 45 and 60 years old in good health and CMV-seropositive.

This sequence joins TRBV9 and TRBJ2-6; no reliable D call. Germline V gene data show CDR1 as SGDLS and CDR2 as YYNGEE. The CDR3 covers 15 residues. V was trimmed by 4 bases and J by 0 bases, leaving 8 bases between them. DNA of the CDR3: TGTGCCAGCAGCCCTACCCACTCTGGGGCCAACGTCCTGACTTTC. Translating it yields CASSPTHSGANVLTF.

In nucleotides, the CDR3 is TGTGCCAGCAGTACGACTAGCGGGGGGCAGTACTTC. This gives the protein CASSTTSGGQYF. The chain is built from TRBV28 and TRBJ2-7, with TRBD2 identical over 12 bases. The CDR3 spans 12 residues. The J segment lost 9 bases and the V segment lost 5 bases, leaving 2 bases of the junction unmatched. Germline V gives CDR1 MDHEN, CDR2 SYDVKM.

CDR3 in amino acids: CASSVDWDWSYNEQFF. For the CDR3, the DNA is TGTGCCAGCAGCGTGGACTGGGACTGGAGCTACAATGAGCAGTTCTTC. The chain joins TRBV9 to TRBJ2-1; possible D gene TRBD2, 6 bases. CDR3 length: 16 amino acids. Deletions cut 2 bases from V and 3 bases from J, with 15 bases between. Germline V gene lookup returns CDR1 SGDLS and CDR2 YYNGEE.

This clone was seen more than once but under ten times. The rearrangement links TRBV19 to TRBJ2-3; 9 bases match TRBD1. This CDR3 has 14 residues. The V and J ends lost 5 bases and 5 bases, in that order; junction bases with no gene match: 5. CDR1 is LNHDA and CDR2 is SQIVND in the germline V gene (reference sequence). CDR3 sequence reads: CASSLTGGRDTQYF. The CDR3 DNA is TGTGCCAGTAGTCTTACAGGGGGCCGAGATACGCAGTATTTT.

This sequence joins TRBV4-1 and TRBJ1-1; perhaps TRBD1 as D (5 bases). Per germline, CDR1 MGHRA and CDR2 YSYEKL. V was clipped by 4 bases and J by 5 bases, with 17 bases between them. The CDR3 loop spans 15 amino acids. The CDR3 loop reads CASSRSQVNPTEAFF. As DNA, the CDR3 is TGCGCCAGCAGCCGTTCACAGGTTAATCCTACTGAAGCTTTCTTT.

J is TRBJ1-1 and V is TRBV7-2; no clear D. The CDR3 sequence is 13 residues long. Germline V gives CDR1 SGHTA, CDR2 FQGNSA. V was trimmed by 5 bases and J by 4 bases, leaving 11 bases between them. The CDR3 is CASSPTRGTEAFF. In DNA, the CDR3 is TGTGCCAGCAGCCCTACAAGAGGCACTGAAGCTTTCTTT.

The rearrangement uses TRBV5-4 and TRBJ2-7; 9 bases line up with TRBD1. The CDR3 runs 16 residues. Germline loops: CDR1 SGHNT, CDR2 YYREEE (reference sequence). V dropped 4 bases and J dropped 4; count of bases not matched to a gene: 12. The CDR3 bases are TGTGCCAGCAGCCAGGGGTCGGGGGACAGGGTATACGAGCAGTACTTC. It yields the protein CASSQGSGDRVYEQYF. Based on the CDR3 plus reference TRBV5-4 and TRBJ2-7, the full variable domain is ETGVTQSPTHLIKTRGQQVTLRCSSQSGHNTVSWYQQALGQGPQFIFQYYREEENGRGNFPPRFSGLQFPNYSSELNVNALELDDSALYLCASSQGSGDRVYEQYFGPGTRLTVT.

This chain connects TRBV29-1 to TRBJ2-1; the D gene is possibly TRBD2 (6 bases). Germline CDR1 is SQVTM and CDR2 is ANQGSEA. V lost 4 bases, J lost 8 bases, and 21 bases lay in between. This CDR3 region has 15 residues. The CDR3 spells CSVANQRAKGDEQFF. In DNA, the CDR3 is TGCAGCGTTGCAAACCAGCGGGCTAAAGGTGATGAGCAGTTCTTC.

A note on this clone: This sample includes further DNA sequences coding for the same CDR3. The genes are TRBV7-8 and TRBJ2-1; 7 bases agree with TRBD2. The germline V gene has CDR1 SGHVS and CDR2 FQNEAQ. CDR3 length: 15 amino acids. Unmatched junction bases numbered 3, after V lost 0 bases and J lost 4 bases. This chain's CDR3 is CASSLALAAYNEQFF. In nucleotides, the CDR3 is TGTGCCAGCAGCTTAGCTCTAGCGGCATACAATGAGCAGTTCTTC. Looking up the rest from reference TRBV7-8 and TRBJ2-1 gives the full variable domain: GAGVSQSPRYKVAKRGQDVALRCDPISGHVSLFWYQQALGQGPEFLTYFQNEAQLDKSGLPSDRFFAERPEGSVSTLKIQRTQQEDSAVYLCASSLALAAYNEQFFGPGTRLTVL.

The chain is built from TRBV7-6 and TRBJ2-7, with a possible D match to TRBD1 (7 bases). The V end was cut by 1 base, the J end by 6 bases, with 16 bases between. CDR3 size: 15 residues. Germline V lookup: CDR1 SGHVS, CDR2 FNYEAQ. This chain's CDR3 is CASSLGRGVPSEQYF. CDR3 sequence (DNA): TGTGCCAGCAGCTTAGGCAGGGGGGTTCCTTCCGAGCAGTACTTC.